A single T cell receptor (beta chain) is shown here with its context. The data were obtained in a study of blood T cell repertoires in COVID-19. Study background: Researchers got acute and convalescent COVID-19 samples from the United States, Italy and Spain. T cells, B-cell-depleted T cells, or PBMCs supplied cDNA or gDNA.

Method: immunoSEQ multiplex PCR; TCRdb's copy keeps in-frame clones and lacks some. The sample lists about 95,000 clones, approximately 84% occurring once. With V trimmed by 1 base and J by 6 bases, 3 bases remained unmatched. CDR1 MNHEY and CDR2 SVGAGI come from the germline V gene. This CDR3 comprises 13 residues. The sequence derives from a human donor in a cohort sampled during active COVID-19. Input material: peripheral blood. V is TRBV6-5 and J is TRBJ2-7, with 7 bases identical to TRBD2. The CDR3 coding sequence is TGTGCCAGCAGTTACTGGGGCGGGGGCGAGCAGTACTTC. Amino acid sequence: CASSYWGGGEQYF.